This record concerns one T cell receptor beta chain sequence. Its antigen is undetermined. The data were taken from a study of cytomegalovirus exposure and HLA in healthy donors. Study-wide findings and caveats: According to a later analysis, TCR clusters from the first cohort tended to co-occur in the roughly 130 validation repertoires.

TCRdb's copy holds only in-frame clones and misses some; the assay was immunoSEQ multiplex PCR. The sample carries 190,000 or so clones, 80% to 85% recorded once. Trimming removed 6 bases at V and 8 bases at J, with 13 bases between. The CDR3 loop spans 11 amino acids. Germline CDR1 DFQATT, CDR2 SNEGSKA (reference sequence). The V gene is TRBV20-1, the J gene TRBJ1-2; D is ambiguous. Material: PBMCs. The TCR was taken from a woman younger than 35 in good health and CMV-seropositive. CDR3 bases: TGCAGTGCCCTAGGAGCTGGCGGCTACACCTTC. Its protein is CSALGAGGYTF.